This entry features one T cell receptor beta chain sequence. Its specificity is unknown. These data come from a study of cytomegalovirus exposure and HLA in healthy donors. Findings and caveats of the study: Per a later analysis, HLA-associated TCR beta chains showed more clonal expansion than other, equally common TCR beta chains. Rates of TCR association differed by HLA locus in a later analysis, with DRB1 highest and HLA-C lowest.

This CDR3 has 17 residues. Trimming took off 1 base at V and 0 bases at J, with 10 bases between the two ends. Germline CDR1 is SGHAT and CDR2 is FQNNGV. In the PCR, 60 Vbeta and 13 Jbeta primers were used. Produced via immunoSEQ multiplex PCR; TCRdb's table is partial and in-frame only. The data hold some 130,000 clones, with more than 75% observed a single time. The sequenced sample consisted of PBMCs. The V gene is TRBV11-2, the J gene TRBJ2-6, with D maybe TRBD1 (5 bases). This clonotype was obtained from a man between 25 and 39 years old in good health and CMV-seronegative. The CDR3 protein is CASSLGTLSSGANVLTF. The CDR3 DNA follows: TGTGCCAGCAGCTTAGGGACACTCAGCTCTGGGGCCAACGTCCTGACTTTC.